This T cell receptor beta chain was retrieved from a study of T cell responses to AZD1222 COVID-19 vaccine. Method: immunoSEQ multiplex PCR; TCRdb's copy keeps in-frame clones and lacks some. The sample lists about 120,000 clones, 88% occurring once. This clone has just one count. No antigen is known for it. Study-wide results and limits: Vaccine-related CD4 TCRs covered spike, predominating at 160-218 and 743-854.

The V and J ends lost 1 base and 5 bases respectively, with 15 bases between them. Looked up from germline, CDR1 is KGHSH and CDR2 is LQKENI. The CDR3 has 15 residues. The sequenced sample was peripheral blood, obtained on day 0 of MenACWY control vaccination. The J gene is TRBJ2-7, the V gene TRBV18, with D perhaps assigned TRBD1 or TRBD2 (5 bases each). This clonotype originated in an adult in good health. The CDR3 DNA reads TGTGCCAGCTCACCACAATCACTAGGGGTCCACGAGCAGTACTTC. Its translation: CASSPQSLGVHEQYF.